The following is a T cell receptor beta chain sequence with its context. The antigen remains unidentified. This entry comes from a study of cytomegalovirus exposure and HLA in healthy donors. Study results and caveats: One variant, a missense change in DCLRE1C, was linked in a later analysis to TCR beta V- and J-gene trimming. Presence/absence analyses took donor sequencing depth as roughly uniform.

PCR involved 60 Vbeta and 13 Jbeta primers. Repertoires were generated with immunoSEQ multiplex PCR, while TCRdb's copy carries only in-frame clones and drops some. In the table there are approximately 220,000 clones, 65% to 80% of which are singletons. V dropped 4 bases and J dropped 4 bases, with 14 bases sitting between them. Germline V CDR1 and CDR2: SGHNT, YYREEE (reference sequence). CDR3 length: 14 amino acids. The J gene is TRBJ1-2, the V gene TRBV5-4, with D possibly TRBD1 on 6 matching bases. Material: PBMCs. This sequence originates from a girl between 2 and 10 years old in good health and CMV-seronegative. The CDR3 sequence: CASSPTGLGYGYTF. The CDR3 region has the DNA TGTGCCAGCAGCCCAACAGGGCTTGGCTATGGCTACACCTTC.